The following is a T cell receptor beta chain sequence with its context. This sample stems from a study of blood T cell repertoires in COVID-19. Study as a whole: The study drew acute and convalescent COVID-19 samples from the United States, Italy and Spain. Sample material is recorded as cDNA or gDNA derived from T cells, B-cell-depleted T cells, or PBMCs.

How the authors handled the data: Estimated nucleated cell counts came from reference gene primer amplification. The method was immunoSEQ multiplex PCR; TCRdb's version includes in-frame clones alone and lacks a portion of them. The V and J calls and clone size come from that table; D and trimming were worked out from the DNA. The table lists roughly 120,000 clones, more than 75% of them singletons. Germline loops: CDR1 SGDLS, CDR2 YYNGEE. V lost 2 bases to trimming and J lost 10 bases; unmatched junction nucleotides: 6. CDR3 length equals 13 residues. J is TRBJ2-1 and V is TRBV9, with 7 bases fitting TRBD1. The clonotype originates from a human donor in a cohort sampled during active COVID-19. The sequenced sample was peripheral blood. In DNA, the CDR3 is TGTGCCAGCAGCGTTAACACAGGGGTGGAGCAGTTCTTC. Its translation: CASSVNTGVEQFF.